These 25 T cell receptor beta chains were all obtained from the same sample, sequenced in a study of identical twins. TCRdb reprocessed the 5' RACE reads with MiXCR, giving one entry per CDR3 protein. This sample yields approximately 620,000 distinct CDR3 sequences, of which 8.6% are seen a single time; 0.75% to 1% belongs to the top ten. These data were also reused for a study on yellow fever vaccine responses in identical twins.

Sequencing input: PBMCs. Every receptor here comes from a young woman in good health.

This clonotype has ten or more counts. The chain uses TRBV27 and TRBJ2-1; 9 bases are shared with TRBD1. CDR3 length: 16 amino acids. Trimming took 6 bases from V and 4 from J; bases not matched to a gene: 10. Germline CDR1 is MNHEY and CDR2 is SMNVEV (reference sequence). Here the CDR3 reads CASSQQGAPWYNEQFF. The CDR3, as DNA: TGTGCCAGCAGCCAACAGGGGGCGCCTTGGTACAATGAGCAGTTCTTC.

The chain is built from TRBV20-1 and TRBJ2-2; 10 bases align to TRBD2. CDR3 length: 16 amino acids. In germline, CDR1 is DFQATT, CDR2 SNEGSKA (reference sequence). Trimming at V came to 2 bases and at J to 4 bases, leaving 7 bases not matched to a gene. This CDR3 reads CSARWTAGGGTGELFF. In DNA form, the CDR3 reads TGCAGTGCTAGATGGACAGCGGGGGGGGGCACCGGGGAGCTGTTTTTT.

The chain carries TRBV5-4 and TRBJ2-3; D might be TRBD1 or TRBD2, each matching 6 bases. The CDR3 runs 14 residues. Germline CDR1 is SGHNT and CDR2 is YYREEE (reference sequence). Trimming stripped 8 bases from V and 5 bases from J, with 18 bases between. The DNA of the CDR3 is TGTGCCAGGAGCCCAACCAGGGGAGGAGATACGCAGTATTTT. This gives the protein CARSPTRGGDTQYF.

The chain couples TRBV3-1 to TRBJ2-3; TRBD2 aligns across 16 bases. The ends lost 4 bases at V and 4 bases at J; junction bases unmatched: 5. Per germline, CDR1 LGHDT and CDR2 YNNKEL (reference sequence). CDR3 length: 17 amino acids. The CDR3 DNA is TGTGCCAGCAGCCTCTACGGGACTAGCGGGGGGGCAGATACGCAGTATTTT. Protein sequence: CASSLYGTSGGADTQYF.

The chain has TRBV5-4 and TRBJ1-1; D is unclear. CDR3 length: 15 residues. CDR1 and CDR2 from the germline V gene are SGHNT and YYREEE (reference sequence). The V and J ends lost 4 bases and 6 bases respectively, with 19 bases between them. The CDR3 nucleotides are TGTGCCAGCAGCCCCGCGGGTATGAGGCAGCCTGAAGCTTTCTTT. Protein sequence: CASSPAGMRQPEAFF.

This clonotype was recorded a few times. CDR3 sequence: CASSLRGGNRYEQYF. DNA for the CDR3: TGTGCCAGCAGCTTAAGGGGAGGAAATAGGTACGAGCAGTACTTC. The chain joins TRBV7-9 to TRBJ2-7; maybe TRBD2 (6 bases). From germline, CDR1 is SEHNR and CDR2 FQNEAQ (reference sequence). V shed 2 bases and J shed 4 bases, with 15 bases lying between them. The CDR3 extends over 15 amino acids.

In its sample, this clonotype was seen many times. The CDR3 protein is CASSLAIASGGSYNEQFF. In DNA, the CDR3 is TGTGCCAGCAGCTTAGCGATCGCTAGCGGGGGATCCTACAATGAGCAGTTCTTC. The rearrangement joins TRBV11-1 to TRBJ2-1, with 10 nucleotides matching TRBD2. Germline V gives CDR1 SGHAT, CDR2 FQDESV (reference sequence). The CDR3 sequence is 18 residues long. The ends lost 0 bases at V and 1 base at J; junction bases unmatched: 6.

This clonotype was counted between two and nine times. The rearrangement joins TRBV27 to TRBJ2-1; TRBD2 agrees at 8 bases. The CDR3 loop spans 14 amino acids. Germline values: CDR1 MNHEY, CDR2 SMNVEV (reference sequence). V trimming: 2 bases; J trimming: 7 bases; junction bases outside the gene matches: 4. The CDR3, as DNA: TGTGCCAGCAGTTTAACGGGAGGGGGGAATGAGCAGTTCTTC. This translates into CASSLTGGGNEQFF.

This clonotype was observed many times. The genes are TRBV7-9 and TRBJ2-7, with D possibly TRBD1 on 5 matching bases. Looked up from germline, CDR1 is SEHNR and CDR2 is FQNEAQ (reference sequence). The CDR3 runs to 15 residues. The V end lost 1 base, the J end lost 0 bases, and 10 bases lay between the germline ends. CDR3 region: CASSLVGLSSYEQYF. CDR3 in DNA: TGTGCCAGCAGCTTAGTGGGGCTTAGCTCCTACGAGCAGTACTTC. The variable domain in full, with the rest retrieved from reference TRBV7-9 and TRBJ2-7, is DTGVSQNPRHKITKRGQNVTFRCDPISEHNRLYWYRQTLGQGPEFLTYFQNEAQLEKSRLLSDRFSAERPKGSFSTLEIQRTEQGDSAMYLCASSLVGLSSYEQYFGPGTRLTVT.

This clonotype showed up many times. V usage is TRBV4-1 and J usage is TRBJ2-7; 7 positions agree with TRBD1. J was trimmed by 0 bases and V by 4 bases; bases with no gene match: 6. The CDR3 is made up of 15 amino acids. Germline V CDR1 and CDR2: MGHRA, YSYEKL. CDR3 sequence (DNA): TGCGCCAGCAGCCCCACCGGGACAGTCTCCTACGAGCAGTACTTC. Its translation: CASSPTGTVSYEQYF.

Details on this clonotype: This may stem from a read error, because a much larger clone lies one nucleotide away. This chain joins TRBV20-1 and TRBJ2-2, with 10 bases matching TRBD2. The CDR3 length is 14 residues. J lost 7 bases, V lost 3 bases, and 5 bases had no gene match. From germline, CDR1 is DFQATT and CDR2 SNEGSKA (reference sequence). CDR3 region: CSARLAGVIGELFF. The DNA for the CDR3 is TGCAGTGCTAGGCTAGCGGGGGTCATCGGGGAGCTGTTTTTT.

This clonotype was recorded at least ten times. This chain joins TRBV7-9 and TRBJ2-1, with 7 bases that match TRBD1. Trimming cost V 5 bases and J 5 bases; bases outside gene matches: 12. Germline CDR1 SEHNR, CDR2 FQNEAQ (reference sequence). The CDR3 is made up of 16 amino acids. The CDR3 reads CASSTWDSDFNNEQFF. CDR3 nucleotide sequence: TGTGCCAGCAGCACCTGGGACAGCGACTTTAACAATGAGCAGTTCTTC.

A note on this clonotype: This clone may be a read error of a much larger clone one base away. The V gene is TRBV29-1, the J gene TRBJ2-3; 7 positions match TRBD2. The CDR3 is 14 residues long. Germline CDR1 reads SQVTM; CDR2 reads ANQGSEA. Here the CDR3 DNA reads TGCAGCGTTGAAGATGGCGGGAGCACAGATGCGCAGTATTTT. Translation: CSVEDGGSTDAQYF.

The rearrangement joins TRBV3-1 to TRBJ2-3, with 11 bases matching TRBD2. Germline CDR1 LGHDT, CDR2 YNNKEL (reference sequence). V shed 8 bases, J shed 0 bases, and the junction held 16 bases outside the gene matches. This CDR3 spans 19 amino acids. The CDR3, as DNA: TGTGCCAGCTGCGCTACCGGGACTAGCGGTTTTCCTAGCACAGATACGCAGTATTTT. Translated: CASCATGTSGFPSTDTQYF.

This clonotype has ten or more counts. CDR3 sequence: CASSAGDRGEQYF. CDR3 bases: TGTGCCAGCAGCGCCGGGGATCGTGGCGAGCAGTACTTC. V gene TRBV9 combines with J gene TRBJ2-7, with a tentative D call TRBD2 (5 bases). The V end was cut by 3 bases, the J end by 6 bases, with 13 bases between. The V gene's germline CDR1 is SGDLS and CDR2 YYNGEE. This CDR3 comprises 13 residues.

The rearrangement joins TRBV7-3 to TRBJ2-7, with 12 nucleotides matching TRBD1. The ends lost 1 base at V and 3 bases at J; junction bases unmatched: 13. The CDR3 covers 19 residues. Germline-derived CDR1 and CDR2 are SGHTA and FQGTGA. This chain's CDR3 is CASSLNVGQGARKGYEQYF. The DNA for the CDR3 is TGTGCCAGCAGCTTAAACGTGGGACAGGGGGCGCGAAAAGGCTACGAGCAGTACTTC.

This clonotype occurred a few times. One end of the junction fails to match germline, which may point to a read error. The rearrangement links TRBV3-1 to TRBJ2-5; no firm D call. Per the germline V gene, CDR1 is LGHDT and CDR2 is YNNKEL (reference sequence). CDR3 length: 13 residues. CDR3 in DNA: TGTGCCAGCAGCCCTTCCGGGCAAGACACCCAGTACTTC. Translation: CASSPSGQDTQYF.

This clonotype was seen repeatedly, ten times or more. The genes are TRBV3-1 and TRBJ2-2, with a weak D call TRBD2 (5 bases). The V and J ends lost 1 base and 4 bases respectively, with 10 bases between them. The CDR3 totals 15 residues. CDR1 and CDR2 from the germline V gene are LGHDT and YNNKEL (reference sequence). CDR3 nucleotides: TGTGCCAGCAGCCAAGTTCTAGCAGCCACCGGGGAGCTGTTTTTT. This encodes CASSQVLAATGELFF.

The rearrangement links TRBV21-1 to TRBJ2-1; the table names TRBD2, a call not compared with the DNA. TRBV21-1 is tagged as a pseudogene. The CDR3 runs 15 residues. CDR3 loop: CASSPREGQDNEQFF. The CDR3 nucleotides read TGTGCCAGCAGCCCCCGGGAGGGCCAAGACAATGAGCAGTTCTTC.

The chain couples TRBV7-6 to TRBJ2-7, with D tentatively TRBD1 (6 bases). Between the trimmed V and J ends, which lost 3 bases and 6 bases, there was a span of 15 bases. CDR3 length: 14 amino acids. From germline, CDR1 is SGHVS and CDR2 FNYEAQ. In DNA, the CDR3 is TGTGCCAGCAGCTTTATGGACAGCCCCTCCGAGCAGTACTTC. It translates to CASSFMDSPSEQYF.

Only a few counts were recorded for this clonotype. J is TRBJ1-5 and V is TRBV2; no definite D call. The germline V gene has CDR1 SNHLY and CDR2 FYNNEI. The ends were cut back, 6 bases at V and 2 bases at J, with 11 bases in the middle. The CDR3 has 14 amino acids. The DNA for the CDR3 is TGTGCCAGCAGAGCTACTAGGGGCAATCAGCCCCAGCATTTT. Translating gives CASRATRGNQPQHF.

The genes are TRBV4-3 and TRBJ2-1, with a possible D match to TRBD1 (5 bases). V was clipped by 2 bases and J by 8 bases, with 13 bases between them. This CDR3 has 14 amino acids. CDR1 LGHNA and CDR2 YSLEER come from the germline V gene. CDR3 sequence: CASSQRPRVDEQFF. CDR3 in DNA: TGCGCCAGCAGCCAACGTCCCAGGGTGGATGAGCAGTTCTTC.

This clonotype was observed a few times. The chain combines TRBV6-4 with TRBJ1-2, with D unresolved. The V and J ends lost 4 bases and 4 bases respectively, with 10 bases between them. Germline CDR1 is MRHNA and CDR2 is SNTAGT. CDR3 size: 13 residues. CDR3 in amino acids: CASSVGVGYGYTF. The CDR3, as DNA: TGTGCCAGCAGTGTCGGGGTAGGCTATGGCTACACCTTC.

This chain connects TRBV6-1 to TRBJ1-1; 7 nucleotides agree with TRBD1. V was clipped by 7 bases and J by 7 bases; unmatched bases: 6. CDR1 and CDR2 from the germline V gene are MNHNS and SASEGT. The CDR3 is 12 amino acids. CDR3 DNA: TGTGCCAGCACACCAGGGGGGATTGAAGCTTTCTTT. Translated, it gives CASTPGGIEAFF.

This chain links TRBV20-1 with TRBJ2-5, with 13 positions matching TRBD2. CDR3 size: 17 residues. CDR1 and CDR2 (germline): DFQATT, SNEGSKA (reference sequence). The ends lost 0 bases at V and 9 bases at J; junction bases unmatched: 13. Written as DNA, the CDR3 is TGCAGTGCTAGAGATCCACTAGCGGGAGGGCCCCAGAGGTCCCAGTACTTC. Protein: CSARDPLAGGPQRSQYF.